This TCR beta chain was documented in a study of blood T cell repertoires in COVID-19. Per the study methods: It was from reference gene primer amplification that nucleated cell counts were estimated. Measured with immunoSEQ multiplex PCR; TCRdb has only the in-frame clones, and not every one. That table furnishes V, J and clone size, whereas the DNA furnished D and trimming. The sample includes about 200,000 clones, 86% seen only once; the top ten take 4.5% to 6.5%. Self-reported history from a screening survey and questionnaire set each donor's cohort. The CDR3 is 11 residues long. Trimming stripped 6 bases from V and 3 bases from J, with 9 bases between. Germline V CDR1 and CDR2: DFQATT, SNEGSKA (reference sequence).

The receptor was isolated from a man aged 35 to 55 with acute COVID-19. The J gene is TRBJ2-7, the V gene TRBV20-1; a weak D match, TRBD2 (6 bases). Input material: PBMCs or T cells enriched from blood (not recorded which). CDR3 DNA sequence: TGCAGTGCGCGGAGGGGCTACGAGCAGTACTTC. Amino acid sequence: CSARRGYEQYF.